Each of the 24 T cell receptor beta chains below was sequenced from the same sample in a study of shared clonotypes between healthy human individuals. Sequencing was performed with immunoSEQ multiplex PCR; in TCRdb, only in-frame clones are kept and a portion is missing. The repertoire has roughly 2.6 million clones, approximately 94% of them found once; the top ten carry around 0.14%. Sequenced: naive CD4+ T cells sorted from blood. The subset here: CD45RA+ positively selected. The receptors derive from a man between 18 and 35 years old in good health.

In nucleotides, the CDR3 is TGCGCCAGCAGCCAAGATTTTGGGAGGAGCAATCAGCCCCAGCATTTT. Translated: CASSQDFGRSNQPQHF. This chain connects TRBV4-3 to TRBJ1-5; D is undetermined. Germline V CDR1 and CDR2: LGHNA, YSLEER. This CDR3 spans 16 amino acids. The V end lost 0 bases, the J end lost 1 base, and 10 bases lay between the germline ends.

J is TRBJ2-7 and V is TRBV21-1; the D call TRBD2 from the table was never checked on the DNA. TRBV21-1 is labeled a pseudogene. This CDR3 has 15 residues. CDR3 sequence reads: CASNPGTSGGYEQYF. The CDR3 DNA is TGTGCCAGCAACCCCGGGACTAGCGGGGGTTACGAGCAGTACTTC.

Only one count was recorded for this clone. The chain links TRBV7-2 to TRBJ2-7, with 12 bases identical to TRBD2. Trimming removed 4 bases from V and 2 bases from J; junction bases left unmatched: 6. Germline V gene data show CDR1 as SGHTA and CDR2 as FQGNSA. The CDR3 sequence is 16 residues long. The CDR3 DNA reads TGTGCCAGCAGCTCAAGGACTAGCGGGACCCCCTACGAGCAGTACTTC. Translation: CASSSRTSGTPYEQYF.

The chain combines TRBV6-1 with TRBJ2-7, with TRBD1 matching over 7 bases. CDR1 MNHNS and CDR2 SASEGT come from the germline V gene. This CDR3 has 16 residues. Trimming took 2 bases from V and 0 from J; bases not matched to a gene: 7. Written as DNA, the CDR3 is TGTGCCAGCAGTGAAATGACAGGGCAGAACTCCTACGAGCAGTACTTC. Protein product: CASSEMTGQNSYEQYF.

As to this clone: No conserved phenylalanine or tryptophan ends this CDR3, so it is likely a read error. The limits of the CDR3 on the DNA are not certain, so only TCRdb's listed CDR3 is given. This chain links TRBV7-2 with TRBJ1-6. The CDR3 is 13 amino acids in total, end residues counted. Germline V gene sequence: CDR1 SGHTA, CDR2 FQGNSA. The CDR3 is CASSLVGNPKALG.

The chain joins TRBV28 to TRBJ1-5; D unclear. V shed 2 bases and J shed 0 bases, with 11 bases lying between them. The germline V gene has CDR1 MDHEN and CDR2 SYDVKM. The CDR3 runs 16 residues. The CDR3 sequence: CASSLGGINSNQPQHF. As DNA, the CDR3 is TGTGCCAGCAGTTTAGGCGGGATCAATAGCAATCAGCCCCAGCATTTT.

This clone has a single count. The CDR3 nucleotides read TGTGCCAGCATGAAAGGGCAAGAGACCCAGTACTTC. This translates into CASMKGQETQYF. The chain couples TRBV6-6 to TRBJ2-5; D unclear. The CDR3 totals 12 residues. Germline assignment: CDR1 MNHNY and CDR2 SVGAGI (reference sequence). Deletions cut 7 bases from V and 2 bases from J, with 8 bases between.

The CDR3 region is CASSPEERADGYTF. CDR3 in DNA: TGTGCCAGCAGCCCCGAAGAGAGGGCGGATGGCTACACCTTC. The V and J genes are TRBV7-9 and TRBJ1-2; D ambiguous. V was trimmed by 5 bases and J by 6 bases, leaving 16 bases between them. Germline V lookup: CDR1 SEHNR, CDR2 FQNEAQ (reference sequence). There are 14 residues in the CDR3.

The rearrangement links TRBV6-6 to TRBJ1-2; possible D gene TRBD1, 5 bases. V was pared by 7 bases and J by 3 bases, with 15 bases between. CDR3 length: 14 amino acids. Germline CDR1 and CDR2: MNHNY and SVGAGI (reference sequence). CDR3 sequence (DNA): TGTGCCAGCACCCCGGGTTGGGGGGACTATGGCTACACCTTC. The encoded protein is CASTPGWGDYGYTF.

The CDR3, as DNA: TGTGCCAGCAGTTTAAGAACGGTAGCCAAAAACATTCAGTACTTC. It codes for CASSLRTVAKNIQYF. The chain links TRBV28 to TRBJ2-4; D is uncertain. Germline CDR1 is MDHEN and CDR2 is SYDVKM. The V gene lost 2 bases and the J gene lost 0 bases, with 8 bases spanning the gap. The CDR3 extends over 15 amino acids.

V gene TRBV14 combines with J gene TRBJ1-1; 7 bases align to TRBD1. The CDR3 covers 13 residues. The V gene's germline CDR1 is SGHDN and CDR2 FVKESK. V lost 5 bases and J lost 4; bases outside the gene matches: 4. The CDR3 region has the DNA TGTGCCAGCAGCTTTCGACAGGGCACTGAAGCTTTCTTT. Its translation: CASSFRQGTEAFF.

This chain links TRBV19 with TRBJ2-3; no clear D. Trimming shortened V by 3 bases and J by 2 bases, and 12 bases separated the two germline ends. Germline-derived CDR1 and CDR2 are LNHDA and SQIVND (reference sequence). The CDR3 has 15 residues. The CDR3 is CASSIRQDNTDTQYF. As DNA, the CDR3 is TGTGCCAGTAGTATTAGGCAGGATAACACAGATACGCAGTATTTT.

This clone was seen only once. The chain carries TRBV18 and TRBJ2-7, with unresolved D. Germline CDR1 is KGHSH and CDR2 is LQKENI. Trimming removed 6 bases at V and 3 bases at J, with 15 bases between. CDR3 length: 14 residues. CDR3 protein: CASSPGGPIYEQYF. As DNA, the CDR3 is TGTGCCAGCTCCCCTGGCGGTCCCATCTACGAGCAGTACTTC.

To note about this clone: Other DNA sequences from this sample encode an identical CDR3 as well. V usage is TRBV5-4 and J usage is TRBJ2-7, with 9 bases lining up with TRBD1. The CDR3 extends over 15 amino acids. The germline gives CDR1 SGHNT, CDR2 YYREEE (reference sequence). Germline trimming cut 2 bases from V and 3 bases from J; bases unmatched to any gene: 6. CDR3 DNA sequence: TGTGCCAGCAGCTTCTCTGGGACAGGGCGCTACGAGCAGTACTTC. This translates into CASSFSGTGRYEQYF.

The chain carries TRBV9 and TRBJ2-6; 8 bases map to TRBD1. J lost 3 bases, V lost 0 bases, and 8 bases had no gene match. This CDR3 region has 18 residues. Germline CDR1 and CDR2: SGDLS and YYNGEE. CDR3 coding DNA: TGTGCCAGCAGCGTAGTAGGACAGGGATTGTATGGGGCCAACGTCCTGACTTTC. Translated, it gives CASSVVGQGLYGANVLTF.

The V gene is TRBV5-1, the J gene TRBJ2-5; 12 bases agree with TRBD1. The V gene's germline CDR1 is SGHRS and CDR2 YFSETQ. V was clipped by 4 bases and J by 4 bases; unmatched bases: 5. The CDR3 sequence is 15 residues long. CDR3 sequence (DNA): TGCGCCAGCAGCGGCCGGGACAGGGGGCTAGAGACCCAGTACTTC. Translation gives CASSGRDRGLETQYF.

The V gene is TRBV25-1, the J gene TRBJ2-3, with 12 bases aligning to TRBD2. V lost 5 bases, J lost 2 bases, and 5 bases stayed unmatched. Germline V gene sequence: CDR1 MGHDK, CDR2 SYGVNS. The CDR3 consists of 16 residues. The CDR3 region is CASSLTSGGHTDTQYF. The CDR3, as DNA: TGTGCCAGCAGTTTGACTAGCGGGGGACACACAGATACGCAGTATTTT.

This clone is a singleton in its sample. The CDR3 DNA reads as TGCAGCGTAGGGAAAAACAGGGCGAACACTGAAGCTTTCTTT. This encodes CSVGKNRANTEAFF. The rearrangement links TRBV29-1 to TRBJ1-1, with D possibly matching TRBD1 (6 bases). CDR3 size: 14 residues. With 6 bases removed from V and 1 base from J, the gap between germline ends came to 15 bases. Per germline, CDR1 SQVTM and CDR2 ANQGSEA.

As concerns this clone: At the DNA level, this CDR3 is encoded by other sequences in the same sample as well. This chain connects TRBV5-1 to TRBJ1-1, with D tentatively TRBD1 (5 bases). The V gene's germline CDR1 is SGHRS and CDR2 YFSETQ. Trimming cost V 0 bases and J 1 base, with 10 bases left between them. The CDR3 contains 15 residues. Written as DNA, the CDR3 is TGCGCCAGCAGCTTGGCCGGGGGACGGAACACTGAAGCTTTCTTT. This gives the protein CASSLAGGRNTEAFF.

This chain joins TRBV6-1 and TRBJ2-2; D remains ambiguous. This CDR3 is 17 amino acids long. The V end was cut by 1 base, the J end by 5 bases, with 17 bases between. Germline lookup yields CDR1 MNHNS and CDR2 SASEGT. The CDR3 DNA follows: TGTGCCAGCAGTGAAGTGAGCCGTCTTCTTTTGACCGGGGAGCTGTTTTTT. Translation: CASSEVSRLLLTGELFF.

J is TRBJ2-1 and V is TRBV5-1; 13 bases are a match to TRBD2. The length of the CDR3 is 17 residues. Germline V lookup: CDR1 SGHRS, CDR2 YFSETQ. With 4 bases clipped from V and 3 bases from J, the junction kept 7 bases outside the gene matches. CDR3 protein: CASSTRLAGGIYNEQFF. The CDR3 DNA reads TGCGCCAGCAGCACCAGACTAGCGGGGGGCATCTACAATGAGCAGTTCTTC.

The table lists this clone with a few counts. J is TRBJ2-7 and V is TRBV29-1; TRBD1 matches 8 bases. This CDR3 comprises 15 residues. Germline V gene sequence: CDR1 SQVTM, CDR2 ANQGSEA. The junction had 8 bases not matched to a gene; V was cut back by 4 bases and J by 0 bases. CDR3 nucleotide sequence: TGCAGCGTTGGGGGGGATGACAGGGGCTCCTACGAGCAGTACTTC. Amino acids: CSVGGDDRGSYEQYF.

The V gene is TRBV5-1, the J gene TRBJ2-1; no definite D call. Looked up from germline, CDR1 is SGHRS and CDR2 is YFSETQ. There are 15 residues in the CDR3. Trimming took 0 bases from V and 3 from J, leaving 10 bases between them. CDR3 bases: TGCGCCAGCAGCTTGGTACTACAAAGCTACAATGAGCAGTTCTTC. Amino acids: CASSLVLQSYNEQFF.

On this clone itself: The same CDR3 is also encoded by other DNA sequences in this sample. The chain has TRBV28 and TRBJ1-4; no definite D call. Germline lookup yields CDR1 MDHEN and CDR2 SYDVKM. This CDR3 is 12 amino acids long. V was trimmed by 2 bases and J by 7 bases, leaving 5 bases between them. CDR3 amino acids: CASSLRGEKLFF. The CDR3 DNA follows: TGTGCCAGCAGTTTAAGAGGTGAAAAACTGTTTTTT.